In this sample, the clone carrying this T cell receptor beta chain is medium-sized. Its specificity is unknown. These data belong to a study of spatial heterogeneity in lung cancer. Notes on the study in general: In blood, ubiquitous expanded tumor TCRs appeared more at resection than follow-up.

The CDR3 is made up of 15 amino acids. Germline loops: CDR1 MNHEY, CDR2 SVGAGI. V dropped 2 bases and J dropped 5 bases, with 15 bases sitting between them. As to time point: sample taken at primary tumor resection. Material for sequencing was whole RNA from tumor, nontumor lung or frozen PBMC, left unsorted. In TCRdb, the 5' RACE reads were re-called with MiXCR into one record per CDR3 protein. The table lists tens of thousands of distinct CDR3 sequences, approximately 10% of them singletons. The origin of this receptor is a female donor with early-stage non-small cell lung cancer. Material: PBMCs, obtained at surgery. The rearrangement joins TRBV6-5 to TRBJ2-5; TRBD2 might be the D (6 bases). In DNA, the CDR3 is TGTGCCAGCAGTTACACGGGACTCATGGACGAGACCCAGTACTTC. This encodes CASSYTGLMDETQYF.